This T cell receptor (beta chain) was identified in a study of T cell clones after liver transplantation. Turning to the study itself: Blood was drawn pre-transplant, before withdrawal, and after full or failed withdrawal.

The repertoire was sequenced with immunoSEQ multiplex PCR; TCRdb's copy has only in-frame clones and lacks some. The data show tens of thousands of clones, with 75% to 90% seen just once and around 0.72% held by the top ten. The CDR3 extends over 14 amino acids. Germline CDR1 SGHRS, CDR2 YFSETQ. Trimming shortened V by 2 bases and J by 1 base, and 6 bases separated the two germline ends. Details on this clone: Antigen unknown.

Study results and limitations: Compared with third party-reactive sequences, donor-reactive ones declined more, independent of withdrawal success.

This chain joins TRBV5-1 and TRBJ2-2, with D hard to call. The sequences come from CD4+ T cells from blood, collected 12 months after liver transplant. This TCR came from a human patient who received a liver transplant. Part of the T cells may come from the graft donor. This CDR3 reads CASSLYGNTGELFF. CDR3 DNA: TGCGCCAGCAGCTTATACGGGAACACCGGGGAGCTGTTTTTT.